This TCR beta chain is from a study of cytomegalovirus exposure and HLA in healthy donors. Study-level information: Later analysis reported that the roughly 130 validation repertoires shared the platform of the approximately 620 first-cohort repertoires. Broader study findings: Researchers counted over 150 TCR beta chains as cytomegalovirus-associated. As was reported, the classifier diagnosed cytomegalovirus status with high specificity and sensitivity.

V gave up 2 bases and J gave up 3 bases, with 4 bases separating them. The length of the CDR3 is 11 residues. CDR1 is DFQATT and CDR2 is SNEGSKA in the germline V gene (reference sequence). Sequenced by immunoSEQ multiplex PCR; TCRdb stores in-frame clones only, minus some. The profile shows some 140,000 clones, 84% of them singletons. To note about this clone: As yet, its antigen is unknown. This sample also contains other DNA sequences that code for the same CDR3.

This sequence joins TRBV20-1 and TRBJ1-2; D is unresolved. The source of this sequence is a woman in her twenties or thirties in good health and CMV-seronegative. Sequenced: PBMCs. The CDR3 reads CSARTDYGYTF. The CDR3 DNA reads TGCAGTGCTAGAACAGACTATGGCTACACCTTC.